This T cell receptor beta chain came from a study of T-cell memory formation after mild COVID-19 (dated by TCRdb to the early 2020s). As for the study more broadly: TCR sequence clusters from the two donors were largely donor specific. T-cell clones expanding and contracting after mild COVID-19 in two donors were tracked by longitudinal TCRalpha and TCRbeta repertoire sequencing. The cohort was made up of two young adult volunteers, one female and one male, who were previously healthy.

As concerns this clonotype: Its specific antigen is unknown. No quality values exist for individual bases; no much larger clone is one base distant.

Via the germline V gene, CDR1 is MNHEY and CDR2 SVGAGI. Taken from cysteine to phenylalanine, the CDR3 has 14 residues. This entry keeps only the CDR3 DNA: 42 bases, framed from base 1. V and J lose 2 bases and 6 bases, and a span of 13 bases separates them. Overall study results and their limits: SARS-CoV-2 specificity was not confirmed for the second-wave clones peaking on day 37. Contracting CD4+ clones turned up mainly in the CM and EM memory subsets, whereas EMRA was where CD8+ clones were enriched. The study included only a couple of mild cases, and larger cohorts that include severe cases with pre-infection samples were judged to be necessary. Clones that contracted from day 15 to 85 showed balanced CD4/CD8 phenotypes, whereas a second wave of clones that expanded from day 15 to 37 leaned towards CD4+. The detection of some responding clones in pre-infection memory suggests that pre-existing cross-reactive memory T cells joined the SARS-CoV-2 response.

Sequenced on an Illumina NovaSeq 6000. TCRalpha and TCRbeta cDNA libraries were constructed by 5'RACE with constant-segment primers, with sample barcodes and unique molecular identifiers being introduced. Trizol reagent was used to extract RNA from every sample. Libraries were amplified in two PCR steps, with a second sample barcode and Illumina TruSeq adapters added in the second step. Libraries were sequenced on an Illumina NovaSeq with 2 x 150 bp paired-end reads. The study's processing was this. With migec v1.2.7, reads were demultiplexed and then collapsed into UMI-guided consensus sequences. Using mixcr v2.1.11, UMI consensuses were aligned to TRA and TRB V and J templates and then assembled into clonotypes. Clonotypes were classified as expanded or contracted when called significant by both edgeR and NoisET, with noise models trained on biological replicates. For edgeR calls, the thresholds were a false discovery rate-adjusted p below 0.01 and a log2 fold-change of 1. PCA with hierarchical clustering of max-normalized trajectories of the 1000 most abundant clonotypes was used as exploratory dynamics analysis. The CD4 or CD8 phenotype of responding clones was assigned using the separately sequenced CD4+ and CD8+ repertoires. The raw public reads went through TCRdb reprocessing: fastp at Q25, MiXCR clone calling, in-frame beta chains kept. Under each unique CDR3 protein, matching rows form one entry showing the most common genes and DNA. The V and J calls come from TCRdb's annotation, not from the publication. The sample has approximately 350,000 distinct CDR3 sequences on record, around 14% of them singletons. Of the sample, 22% falls within the top ten clones.

PBMCs were isolated by Ficoll-Paque density gradient centrifugation. Rearrangement joined TRBV6-5 to TRBJ1-1, with a tentative D gene TRBD1 over 6 matching bases. The receptor's source is a young man who had mild COVID-19 (a few samples of this study predate the infection). The sample titles of this study are shuffled in the database, so cell type and time point are left out; the donor was told from shared clones. Material for sequencing was PBMCs or a T cell subset sorted from them (not recorded which). The DNA sequence is as follows: TGTGCCAGCAGTTACCAAAACGAGGGGGCTGAAGCTTTCTTT. The resulting protein is CASSYQNEGAEAFF.